This passage covers 22 T cell receptor beta chains from one sample sequenced in a study of T-cell reconstitution after alpha-beta-depleted transplantation in children. Molecular barcoding with unique molecular identifiers was used for the TCRbeta library. MiXCR was run by TCRdb on the PCR reads, yielding one entry per CDR3 protein. The table shows 200,000 to 250,000 distinct CDR3 sequences, with 7% to 9% occurring only once. Specimen: PBMCs, mostly from graft donor cells, collected 360 days after TCRalphabeta/CD19-depleted stem cell transplant. These receptors came from a male patient between 2 and 10 years old who had a stem cell transplant for acute myeloid leukemia, so the T cells may come from the graft donor.

The chain links TRBV7-9 to TRBJ2-5; 7 bases line up with TRBD2. CDR1 and CDR2 (germline): SEHNR, FQNEAQ (reference sequence). The CDR3 consists of 16 residues. The V segment lost 4 bases and the J segment 4 bases; nucleotides outside the gene matches: 12. The CDR3 loop is CASSSAGAASRETQYF. CDR3 DNA sequence: TGTGCCAGCAGCTCGGCGGGAGCGGCCTCAAGAGAGACCCAGTACTTC.

This clonotype was picked up many times. This chain uses TRBV20-1 with TRBJ2-3, with D uncertain. Germline lookup yields CDR1 DFQATT and CDR2 SNEGSKA (reference sequence). The V gene lost 1 base and the J gene lost 1 base, with 6 bases spanning the gap. The CDR3 extends over 13 amino acids. CDR3 sequence (DNA): TGCAGTGCTAGAGTATCAGGCACAGATACGCAGTATTTT. It yields the protein CSARVSGTDTQYF.

The chain recombines TRBV6-4 with TRBJ1-2; TRBD1 aligns across 7 bases. CDR3 size: 14 residues. Germline V CDR1 and CDR2: MRHNA, SNTAGT. V shed 4 bases, J shed 4 bases, and the junction held 6 bases outside the gene matches. In DNA, the CDR3 is TGTGCCAGCAGTGCCAACAGGGGCGGCTATGGCTACACCTTC. This gives the protein CASSANRGGYGYTF.

This clonotype showed up many times. The CDR3 protein is CASRRTLRQGYNEQFF. The CDR3, as DNA: TGTGCCAGCAGACGGACGCTAAGGCAGGGTTACAATGAGCAGTTCTTC. The J gene is TRBJ2-1, the V gene TRBV12-3 or TRBV12-4, with D possibly matching TRBD1 (5 bases). This CDR3 is built from 16 residues. Trimming removed 6 bases from V and 4 bases from J, with 19 bases in between.

This clonotype was observed many times. This chain connects TRBV4-1 to TRBJ1-5; D remains ambiguous. V was shortened by 0 bases and J by 3 bases, with 9 bases between the two germline ends. This CDR3 is built from 15 residues. Germline V gene data show CDR1 as MGHRA and CDR2 as YSYEKL. The CDR3 loop reads CASSQEGRINQPQHF. For the CDR3, the DNA is TGCGCCAGCAGCCAAGAGGGGAGGATCAATCAGCCCCAGCATTTT.

V usage is TRBV29-1 and J usage is TRBJ1-3; D is possibly TRBD1 (6 bases). The germline CDR1 and CDR2 sequences are SQVTM and ANQGSEA. Between the trimmed V and J ends, which lost 2 bases and 0 bases, there was a span of 20 bases. This CDR3 has 18 residues. For the CDR3, the DNA is TGCAGCGTTGAACGGTTGGGGGGGCCGTTGAGCTCTGGAAACACCATATATTTT. Encoded protein: CSVERLGGPLSSGNTIYF.

The chain recombines TRBV28 with TRBJ2-5, with D possibly TRBD2 on 5 matching bases. V gave up 5 bases and J gave up 7 bases, with 11 bases separating them. In germline, CDR1 is MDHEN, CDR2 SYDVKM. There are 12 residues in the CDR3. For the CDR3, the DNA is TGTGCCAGCAGTCAGTCTCGGGGGACCCAGTACTTC. Translated, it gives CASSQSRGTQYF.

The chain carries TRBV7-9 and TRBJ2-7; D uncertain. CDR3 length: 15 amino acids. CDR1 SEHNR and CDR2 FQNEAQ come from the germline V gene (reference sequence). V dropped 5 bases and J dropped 2 bases, with 16 bases sitting between them. The CDR3 nucleotides are TGTGCCAGCAGCCTCGCGGCAGGCCAAGCCTACGAGCAGTACTTC. The encoded protein is CASSLAAGQAYEQYF.

This rearrangement joins TRBV6-1 to TRBJ2-2; D is perhaps TRBD1 (6 bases). The length of the CDR3 is 15 residues. The germline gives CDR1 MNHNS, CDR2 SASEGT. Trimming pared 4 bases from V and 1 base from J, leaving 10 bases between. The CDR3 sequence: CASSAPTGNTGELFF. The CDR3 bases are TGTGCCAGCAGTGCACCGACAGGGAACACCGGGGAGCTGTTTTTT.

Concerning this clonotype itself: A single base separates this from a much larger clone, so it may be a read error. The rearrangement uses TRBV12-3 or TRBV12-4 and TRBJ1-2; possibly TRBD1 for D (5 bases). The CDR3 is 13 residues long. The CDR3 DNA is TGTGCCAGCAGTACGGGACGGAACTTTGGCTACACCTTC. Translating gives CASSTGRNFGYTF.

The genes are TRBV15 and TRBJ2-3; a possible D gene is TRBD1 (5 bases). Germline V CDR1 and CDR2: LNHNV, YYDKDF (reference sequence). V lost 5 bases and J 4 bases, leaving 10 bases between the germline ends. The CDR3 is 13 residues long. Here the CDR3 reads CATSPPRADTQYF. In DNA, the CDR3 is TGTGCCACCAGCCCCCCCAGGGCAGATACGCAGTATTTT. Full variable domain (remainder filled in from reference TRBV15 and TRBJ2-3): DAMVIQNPRYQVTQFGKPVTLSCSQTLNHNVMYWYQQKSSQAPKLLFHYYDKDFNNEADTPDNFQSRRPNTSFCFLDIRSPGLGDTAMYLCATSPPRADTQYFGPGTRLTVL.

This sequence joins TRBV28 and TRBJ2-5; no firm D call. Trimming stripped 6 bases from V and 2 bases from J, with 13 bases between. Germline lookup yields CDR1 MDHEN and CDR2 SYDVKM. CDR3 length equals 14 residues. DNA of the CDR3: TGTGCCAGCAGCATTATCCCGACACAAGAGACCCAGTACTTC. It specifies CASSIIPTQETQYF.

This clonotype has ten or more counts. V gene TRBV11-1 combines with J gene TRBJ2-3; 9 positions agree with TRBD2. Germline assignment: CDR1 SGHAT and CDR2 FQDESV (reference sequence). This CDR3 spans 20 amino acids. Trimming took 3 bases from V and 8 from J; bases not matched to a gene: 24. CDR3 sequence reads: CASSLNVCGRADRQKCTQYF. The DNA of the CDR3 is TGTGCCAGCAGCTTGAATGTTTGCGGGAGGGCCGATAGGCAGAAATGTACGCAGTATTTT. The complete variable domain, with remaining parts taken from reference TRBV11-1 and TRBJ2-3, reads EAEVAQSPRYKITEKSQAVAFWCDPISGHATLYWYRQILGQGPELLVQFQDESVVDDSQLPKDRFSAERLKGVDSTLKIQPAELGDSAMYLCASSLNVCGRADRQKCTQYFGPGTRLTVL.

There are many counts of this clonotype. The chain recombines TRBV5-1 with TRBJ2-1; D unclear. The length of the CDR3 is 15 residues. Looked up from germline, CDR1 is SGHRS and CDR2 is YFSETQ. V was clipped by 0 bases and J by 1 base, with 8 bases between them. The CDR3 here is CASSLVPGSYNEQFF. In DNA, the CDR3 is TGCGCCAGCAGCTTGGTACCAGGTTCCTACAATGAGCAGTTCTTC.

This clonotype was seen a single time. V usage is TRBV6-2 or TRBV6-3 and J usage is TRBJ2-2; 8 bases fit TRBD1. Germline V gene data show CDR1 as MNHEY and CDR2 as SVGEGT. The CDR3 sequence is 16 residues long. J gave up 1 base and V 5 bases, and 6 bases lay outside the gene matches. CDR3 protein: CASSRTGTGNTGELFF. Written as DNA, the CDR3 is TGTGCCAGCAGTAGAACCGGGACAGGGAACACCGGGGAGCTGTTTTTT.

The rearrangement uses TRBV7-6 and TRBJ2-3; TRBD1 matches 11 bases. The CDR3 runs 18 residues. In germline, CDR1 is SGHVS, CDR2 FNYEAQ. Trimming took 4 bases from V and 2 from J; bases not matched to a gene: 11. CDR3 protein: CASSSRDRTGGITDTQYF. CDR3 bases: TGTGCCAGCAGCTCCAGAGACCGGACAGGGGGCATCACAGATACGCAGTATTTT.

This chain joins TRBV7-2 and TRBJ2-2; D is uncertain. CDR3 length equals 16 residues. V lost 1 base, J lost 3 bases, and 12 bases lay in between. Germline V gene sequence: CDR1 SGHTA, CDR2 FQGNSA. CDR3 in amino acids: CASSLVILRDTGELFF. CDR3 DNA: TGTGCCAGCAGCTTAGTAATCTTAAGGGACACCGGGGAGCTGTTTTTT.

This clonotype was seen a few times. This chain uses TRBV6-5 with TRBJ2-1; tentatively, D is TRBD2 (6 bases). Germline CDR1 MNHEY, CDR2 SVGAGI. V dropped 0 bases and J dropped 3 bases, with 9 bases sitting between them. CDR3 length equals 15 residues. In DNA form, the CDR3 reads TGTGCCAGCAGTTACTCCGGGGGAAACTACAATGAGCAGTTCTTC. Its protein is CASSYSGGNYNEQFF.

This clonotype was counted ten times or more. V gene TRBV5-1 combines with J gene TRBJ1-1, with 9 bases fitting TRBD1. In germline, CDR1 is SGHRS, CDR2 YFSETQ. CDR3 size: 14 residues. The junction had 7 bases not matched to a gene; V was cut back by 4 bases and J by 6 bases. The CDR3 loop is CASSPGTGRSEAFF. DNA of the CDR3: TGCGCCAGCAGCCCCGGGACAGGGCGTTCTGAAGCTTTCTTT. Looking up the rest from reference TRBV5-1 and TRBJ1-1 gives the full variable domain: KAGVTQTPRYLIKTRGQQVTLSCSPISGHRSVSWYQQTPGQGLQFLFEYFSETQRNKGNFPGRFSGRQFSNSRSEMNVSTLELGDSALYLCASSPGTGRSEAFFGQGTRLTVV.

V gene TRBV5-1 combines with J gene TRBJ2-6; D may match TRBD1 or TRBD2 (6 bases each). Trimming removed 4 bases at V and 4 bases at J, with 27 bases between. Germline CDR1 reads SGHRS; CDR2 reads YFSETQ. This CDR3 contains 20 residues. This CDR3 is CASSLQSLAQGPSGANVLTF. CDR3 in DNA: TGCGCCAGCAGCCTGCAATCACTAGCACAGGGCCCAAGCGGGGCCAACGTCCTGACTTTC.

The chain recombines TRBV12-3 or TRBV12-4 with TRBJ1-1; 9 nucleotides match TRBD1. This CDR3 has 15 residues. The V gene end was trimmed by 2 bases and the J gene end by 6 bases; junction bases not matched to a gene: 7. The CDR3 region is CASSLTPGQGAEAFF. The CDR3, as DNA: TGTGCCAGCAGTTTAACACCGGGACAGGGCGCTGAAGCTTTCTTT.

The V call is TRBV7-3, the J call TRBJ2-1; TRBD1 matches 7 bases. The germline V gene encodes CDR1 SGHTA and CDR2 FQGTGA. This CDR3 comprises 19 residues. Trimming removed 1 base from V and 0 bases from J; junction bases left unmatched: 12. The CDR3 DNA reads as TGTGCCAGCAGCTTAATACCAAGGGTCCGACAGGGCTCCTACAATGAGCAGTTCTTC. Translation gives CASSLIPRVRQGSYNEQFF.